Shown below are 9 T cell receptor beta chains from a single sample sequenced in a study of CXCR3-negative and CXCR3-positive naive CD8 T cells. UMI-labeled 5' RACE yielded the TRB cDNA libraries. After re-calling the 5' RACE reads, TCRdb lists one entry per CDR3 protein, DNA absent. The sample shows over 100,000 distinct CDR3 sequences, and approximately 0.29% sits with its ten largest clones. Sequenced sample: naive CXCR3- CD8+ T cells from blood. Subset: CD45RO-CCR7+CD27+CD95- naive CD8+ T cells lacking CXCR3 (TNR3-). The receptors here all came from a human donor in good health. Some clones in this sample may be carry-over from other donors' samples.

This chain joins TRBV19 and TRBJ2-4; no DNA is available, so the TRBD1 call from TCRdb remains unchecked. CDR3 length equals 15 residues. Germline V CDR1 and CDR2: LNHDA, SQIVND (reference sequence). CDR3 sequence: CASSPVFQGANIQYF.

CDR3 amino acids: CASSSSGGGTNTGELFF. The genes are TRBV7-2 and TRBJ2-2; checking the TCRdb D call of TRBD2 is not possible without DNA. Germline CDR1 and CDR2: SGHTA and FQGNSA. The length of the CDR3 is 17 residues. The entire variable domain, with the rest obtained from reference TRBV7-2 and TRBJ2-2, is as follows: GAGVSQSPSNKVTEKGKDVELRCDPISGHTALYWYRQSLGQGLEFLIYFQGNSAPDKSGLPSDRFSAERTGGSVSTLTIQRTQQEDSAVYLCASSSSGGGTNTGELFFGEGSRLTVL.

The chain carries TRBV2 and TRBJ2-7; the D call of TRBD2 rests on TCRdb alone, since no DNA is present to check it. Germline CDR1 is SNHLY and CDR2 is FYNNEI. This CDR3 contains 15 residues. The CDR3 region is CASSDSGRLSYEQYF. Using reference TRBV2 and TRBJ2-7 for the parts outside the CDR3, the full variable domain is EPEVTQTPSHQVTQMGQEVILRCVPISNHLYFYWYRQILGQKVEFLVSFYNNEISEKSEIFDDQFSVERPDGSNFTLKIRSTKLEDSAMYFCASSDSGRLSYEQYFGPGTRLTVT.

The rearrangement links TRBV4-3 to TRBJ2-1; as DNA is missing, the TRBD1 call by TCRdb cannot be tested. The CDR3 sequence is 15 residues long. The germline V gene has CDR1 LGHNA and CDR2 YSLEER. CDR3 sequence: CASSQVAGTYNEQFF.

The gene calls are TRBV15 and TRBJ2-7; the D gene TCRdb calls, TRBD1, cannot be checked with no DNA. Germline lookup yields CDR1 LNHNV and CDR2 YYDKDF (reference sequence). CDR3 size: 15 residues. CDR3 loop: CATSISDRGETEQYF.

The rearrangement uses TRBV11-2 and TRBJ2-1; TCRdb's D call, TRBD1, is unchecked because there is no DNA. Germline CDR1 and CDR2: SGHAT and FQNNGV. The CDR3 runs 14 residues. CDR3 sequence reads: CASSLDPGVNEQFF.

This chain's CDR3 is CASNVEGVFAEAFF. The rearrangement uses TRBV7-9 and TRBJ1-1. Germline CDR1 is SEHNR and CDR2 is FQNEAQ (reference sequence). The CDR3 covers 14 residues.

The rearrangement joins TRBV7-9 to TRBJ1-1; without DNA, the TCRdb call of TRBD1 cannot be checked. This CDR3 spans 14 amino acids. Per the germline V gene, CDR1 is SEHNR and CDR2 is FQNEAQ (reference sequence). The CDR3 reads CASSLTGRRTEAFF.

The V call is TRBV29-1, the J call TRBJ2-1. CDR3 length equals 13 residues. Germline lookup yields CDR1 SQVTM and CDR2 ANQGSEA. CDR3 residues: CSVSESSYNEQFF.